A selection of T cell receptor beta chains follows, all from one sample in a study of cytomegalovirus exposure and HLA in healthy donors. Profiling relied on immunoSEQ multiplex PCR, and the TCRdb table lists in-frame clones only, not all of them. Of around 120,000 clones listed, roughly 79% are singletons. What was sequenced was PBMCs. Every receptor here comes from a woman aged 50 to 60 in good health and CMV-seronegative. Each CDR3 is given with its conserved first and last residue. Each record gives: clone size, V gene, J gene, D gene, CDR3 DNA, CDR3 protein. A D gene is named only where the DNA matches it firmly. Size is stated for part of the rows, as once, few or many counts, or as a class when the clone is expanded.

size: NA; V: TRBV18; J: TRBJ2-7; D: NA; DNA: TGTGCCAGCTCACCTAGGACAAACTACGAGCAGTACTTC; CDR3: CASSPRTNYEQYF
size: NA; V: TRBV29-1; J: TRBJ1-1; D: NA; DNA: TGCAGCGTTGAAGTACGGGGGGACACTGAAGCTTTCTTT; CDR3: CSVEVRGDTEAFF
size: NA; V: TRBV7-2; J: TRBJ2-7; D: NA; DNA: TGTGCCAGCAACTCAGGGTGGGACGAGCAGTACTTC; CDR3: CASNSGWDEQYF
size: once; V: TRBV19; J: TRBJ1-2; D: NA; DNA: TGTGCCAGTAGTGGTCAGGCCCAACTGGAAGGCTACACCTTC; CDR3: CASSGQAQLEGYTF
size: NA; V: TRBV5-6; J: TRBJ1-1; D: NA; DNA: TGTGCCAGCAGCGACACAGGGATGGGCACTGAAGCTTTCTTT; CDR3: CASSDTGMGTEAFF
size: few; V: TRBV4-3; J: TRBJ1-1; D: NA; DNA: TGCGCCAGCAGCCAAGGGGCCCAAGCTTTCTTT; CDR3: CASSQGAQAFF
size: NA; V: TRBV6-1; J: TRBJ2-7; D: NA; DNA: TGTGCCAGCAGCAAACCCGGGGGATCGGACGAGCAGTACTTC; CDR3: CASSKPGGSDEQYF
size: NA; V: TRBV7-9; J: TRBJ1-2; D: TRBD1; DNA: TGTGCCAGCAGCTTGCTGACAGGGTCTTATGGCTACACCTTC; CDR3: CASSLLTGSYGYTF
size: few; V: TRBV6-5; J: TRBJ1-1; D: NA; DNA: TGTGCCAGCGGACAGGAAGCTTTCTTT; CDR3: CASGQEAFF
size: NA; V: TRBV28; J: TRBJ2-3; D: NA; DNA: TGTGCCAGCAGAGGATCTAGATACACAGATACGCAGTATTTT; CDR3: CASRGSRYTDTQYF
size: NA; V: TRBV4-3; J: TRBJ2-7; D: TRBD2; DNA: TGCGCCAGCAGCCGCACCTGGGGGGGAGTGGGGCACGAGCAGTACTTC; CDR3: CASSRTWGGVGHEQYF
size: NA; V: TRBV28; J: TRBJ1-1; D: NA; DNA: TGTGCCAGCAGCACCGGGGACACTGAAGCTTTCTTT; CDR3: CASSTGDTEAFF
size: NA; V: TRBV19; J: TRBJ1-2; D: NA; DNA: TGTGCCAGTAGTCTTGGCCGGGTTGGCTATGGCTACACCTTC; CDR3: CASSLGRVGYGYTF
size: NA; V: TRBV19; J: TRBJ1-2; D: TRBD1; DNA: TGTGCCAGTAGTATCCGGACAGGGGGACCCTATGGCTACACCTTC; CDR3: CASSIRTGGPYGYTF
size: NA; V: TRBV29-1; J: TRBJ2-6; D: TRBD2; DNA: TGCAGCGTTGAGGTAGCGGGAGCTGGGGCCAACGTCCTGACTTTC; CDR3: CSVEVAGAGANVLTF
size: NA; V: TRBV28; J: TRBJ2-3; D: NA; DNA: TGTGCCAGCAGTTCCGTTCTAGCGAGCCCGCTCGGGGGCACAGATACGCAGTATTTT; CDR3: CASSSVLASPLGGTDTQYF
size: NA; V: TRBV6-5; J: TRBJ1-4; D: TRBD1; DNA: TGTGCCAGCAGCAAAAGACAGGGGAATAATGAAAAACTGTTTTTT; CDR3: CASSKRQGNNEKLFF
size: few; V: TRBV6-5; J: TRBJ1-5; D: NA; DNA: TGTGCCAGCAGTTCGGGAGCATCCTGGGATCAGCCCCAGCATTTT; CDR3: CASSSGASWDQPQHF
size: NA; V: TRBV27; J: TRBJ2-6; D: TRBD2; DNA: TGTGCCAGCAGAGAGAGACAGGGTTTTAGCGGGAGTTTCATCTCTGGGGCCAACGTCCTGACTTTC; CDR3: CASRERQGFSGSFISGANVLTF
size: NA; V: TRBV5-4; J: TRBJ2-2; D: TRBD1; DNA: TGTGCCAGCAGCCCTCGGACAGGGGCCGTAATCACCGGGGAGCTGTTTTTT; CDR3: CASSPRTGAVITGELFF
size: once; V: TRBV4-1; J: TRBJ2-3; D: TRBD2; DNA: TGCGCCAGCAGCCAAGAAGCGGGGGCTAGCACAGATACGCAGTATTTT; CDR3: CASSQEAGASTDTQYF
size: NA; V: TRBV28; J: TRBJ2-7; D: TRBD1; DNA: TGTGCCAGCAGTTTGGACCTTGGGACAGGGGCCCACGAGCAGTACTTC; CDR3: CASSLDLGTGAHEQYF
size: NA; V: TRBV7-3; J: TRBJ1-1; D: NA; DNA: TGTGCCAGCAGCTTAAGGTCGGGGAACACTGAAGCTTTCTTT; CDR3: CASSLRSGNTEAFF
size: NA; V: TRBV4-3; J: TRBJ2-1; D: TRBD2; DNA: TGCGCCAGCAGCCCTGTTCCTCCGCGGGAGGGCCTATACAATGAGCAGTTCTTC; CDR3: CASSPVPPREGLYNEQFF